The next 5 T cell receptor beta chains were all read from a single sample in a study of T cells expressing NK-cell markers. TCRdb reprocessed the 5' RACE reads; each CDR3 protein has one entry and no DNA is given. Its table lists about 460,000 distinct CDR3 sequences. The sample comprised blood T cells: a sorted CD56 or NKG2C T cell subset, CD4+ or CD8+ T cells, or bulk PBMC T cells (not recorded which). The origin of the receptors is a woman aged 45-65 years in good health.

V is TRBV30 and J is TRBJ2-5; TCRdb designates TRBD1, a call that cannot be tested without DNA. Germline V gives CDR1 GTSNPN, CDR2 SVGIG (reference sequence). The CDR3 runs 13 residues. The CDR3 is CASEGQGEETQYF.

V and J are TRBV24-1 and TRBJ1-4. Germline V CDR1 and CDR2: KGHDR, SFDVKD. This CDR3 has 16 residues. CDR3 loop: CATSDPSGATNEKLFF.

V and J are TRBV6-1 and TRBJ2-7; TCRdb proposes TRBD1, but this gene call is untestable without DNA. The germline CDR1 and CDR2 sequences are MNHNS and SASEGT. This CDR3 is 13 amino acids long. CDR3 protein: CAGTPGPSYEQYF.

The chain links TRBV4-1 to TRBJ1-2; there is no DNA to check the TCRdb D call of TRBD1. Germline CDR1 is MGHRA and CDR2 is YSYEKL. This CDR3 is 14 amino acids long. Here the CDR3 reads CASSQWIGRGGYTF.

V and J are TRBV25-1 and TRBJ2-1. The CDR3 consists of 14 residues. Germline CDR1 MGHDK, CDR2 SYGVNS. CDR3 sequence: CASSGRPIDNEQFF.